Presented here are 18 T cell receptor beta chains from one specimen sequenced in a study of blood T cell repertoires in COVID-19. Repertoires were generated with immunoSEQ multiplex PCR, while TCRdb's copy carries only in-frame clones and drops some. The table has fewer than 200,000 clones, around 82% seen once. The sequenced sample was PBMCs or T cells enriched from blood (not recorded which). Receptor source: a woman in her 50s in a cohort exposed to, infected with or recovered from COVID-19 (not recorded which).

The V call is TRBV18, the J call TRBJ2-2; maybe TRBD1 (6 bases). CDR3 length: 15 residues. Germline CDR1 is KGHSH and CDR2 is LQKENI. V dropped 3 bases and J dropped 4 bases, with 12 bases sitting between them. CDR3 amino acids: CASSPSRGSTGELFF. Here the CDR3 DNA reads TGTGCCAGCTCACCGTCCAGGGGAAGCACCGGGGAGCTGTTTTTT.

This rearrangement joins TRBV11-3 to TRBJ2-7, with 8 bases matching TRBD2. Germline V CDR1 and CDR2: SGHNT, YENEEA. Germline trimming cut 5 bases from V and 8 bases from J; bases unmatched to any gene: 20. There are 17 residues in the CDR3. This CDR3 is CASSPLPERGPLRKQYF. The CDR3 DNA sequence: TGTGCCAGCAGCCCCCTCCCGGAGCGGGGGCCCCTCCGAAAGCAGTACTTC.

The chain combines TRBV27 with TRBJ2-4; 8 nucleotides align to TRBD1. Germline V gene sequence: CDR1 MNHEY, CDR2 SMNVEV (reference sequence). With V trimmed by 6 bases and J by 0 bases, 13 bases remained unmatched. The CDR3 sequence is 18 residues long. CDR3 residues: CASSQQGEPFLAKNIQYF. The CDR3 DNA sequence: TGTGCCAGCAGCCAACAGGGGGAGCCTTTTCTAGCCAAAAACATTCAGTACTTC.

The genes are TRBV15 and TRBJ2-2; perhaps TRBD1 as D (5 bases). The CDR3 runs 14 residues. Germline V gene data show CDR1 as LNHNV and CDR2 as YYDKDF (reference sequence). With 0 bases removed from V and 5 bases from J, the gap between germline ends came to 7 bases. DNA of the CDR3: TGTGCCACCAGCAGAGAATCAGGGACCGGGGAGCTGTTTTTT. Its translation: CATSRESGTGELFF. The full variable domain, with the rest looked up from reference TRBV15 and TRBJ2-2, is DAMVIQNPRYQVTQFGKPVTLSCSQTLNHNVMYWYQQKSSQAPKLLFHYYDKDFNNEADTPDNFQSRRPNTSFCFLDIRSPGLGDTAMYLCATSRESGTGELFFGEGSRLTVL.

The genes are TRBV11-2 and TRBJ2-7, with 13 bases matching TRBD2. Germline V CDR1 and CDR2: SGHAT, FQNNGV. The CDR3 runs to 16 residues. The V segment lost 6 bases and the J segment 0 bases; nucleotides outside the gene matches: 5. Here the CDR3 reads CASRPTSGGASYEQYF. The CDR3 DNA follows: TGTGCCAGCAGACCAACTAGCGGGGGGGCCTCCTACGAGCAGTACTTC.

This chain joins TRBV5-5 and TRBJ1-4, with 9 nucleotides matching TRBD1. From germline, CDR1 is SGHKS and CDR2 YYEKEE (reference sequence). With V trimmed by 4 bases and J by 4 bases, 8 bases remained unmatched. The CDR3 totals 16 residues. Here the CDR3 reads CASSTGTGTNNEKLFF. DNA for the CDR3: TGTGCCAGCAGCACCGGGACAGGGACAAATAATGAAAAACTGTTTTTT.

The J gene is TRBJ1-2, the V gene TRBV11-2; possibly TRBD1 for D (5 bases). Germline V CDR1 and CDR2: SGHAT, FQNNGV. The CDR3 consists of 12 residues. V dropped 4 bases and J dropped 4 bases, with 7 bases sitting between them. CDR3 in DNA: TGTGCCAGCAGCTCTCAGGGCTATGGCTACACCTTC. This sequence encodes CASSSQGYGYTF.

The V gene is TRBV11-2, the J gene TRBJ1-1; 7 nucleotides align to TRBD1. This CDR3 region has 13 residues. After removal of 5 bases from V and 3 bases from J, the junction contained 3 bases not matched to a gene. Germline CDR1 is SGHAT and CDR2 is FQNNGV. The CDR3 nucleotides are TGTGCCAGCAGCCCCGACAGGGACACTGAAGCTTTCTTT. This codes for CASSPDRDTEAFF.

The rearrangement uses TRBV2 and TRBJ2-5; D may be TRBD1 (5 bases). This CDR3 region has 14 residues. V gave up 4 bases and J gave up 1 base, with 10 bases separating them. Germline loops: CDR1 SNHLY, CDR2 FYNNEI. The CDR3 DNA reads TGTGCCAGCAGTGTCCGACAGCTCCAAGAGACCCAGTACTTC. Translating gives CASSVRQLQETQYF.

The chain couples TRBV10-1 to TRBJ2-1; TRBD2 aligns across 7 bases. The CDR3 loop spans 14 amino acids. Germline V gene sequence: CDR1 WNHNN, CDR2 SYGVQD (reference sequence). Unmatched junction bases numbered 10, after V lost 5 bases and J lost 9 bases. Here the CDR3 reads CASSPGGSSGEQFF. The CDR3 nucleotides are TGCGCCAGCAGTCCTGGCGGGAGTTCGGGTGAGCAGTTCTTC.

The rearrangement links TRBV11-3 to TRBJ1-1; D remains ambiguous. Trimming left V 0 bases short and J 1 base short, with 6 bases between. Germline CDR1 SGHNT, CDR2 YENEEA. The CDR3 consists of 14 residues. CDR3 DNA sequence: TGTGCCAGCAGCTTAGATCCCTCGAACACTGAAGCTTTCTTT. Translating gives CASSLDPSNTEAFF.

The chain has TRBV28 and TRBJ1-1, with TRBD1 matching over 8 bases. Germline lookup yields CDR1 MDHEN and CDR2 SYDVKM. With V trimmed by 6 bases and J by 4 bases, 10 bases remained unmatched. This CDR3 spans 15 amino acids. The CDR3 region is CASRGTGRGPTEAFF. The CDR3 DNA reads TGTGCCAGCAGGGGGACCGGCAGGGGGCCCACTGAAGCTTTCTTT.

V and J are TRBV4-2 and TRBJ1-1; D remains ambiguous. Deletions cut 1 base from V and 3 bases from J, with 9 bases between. Germline CDR1 and CDR2: LGHNA and YNFKEQ. The CDR3 consists of 14 residues. CDR3 DNA sequence: TGTGCCAGCAGCCAAGTCGGGTCTTACACTGAAGCTTTCTTT. Encoded protein: CASSQVGSYTEAFF.

The CDR3 nucleotides read TGTGCCAGCAGCCCGGAGGCAGATACGCAGTATTTT. Its translation is CASSPEADTQYF. The V call is TRBV3-1 (or the pseudogene TRBV3-2), the J call TRBJ2-3, with D maybe TRBD2 (5 bases). Germline CDR1 reads LGHDT; CDR2 reads YNNKEL (reference sequence). CDR3 length equals 12 residues. Trimming left V 4 bases short and J 4 bases short, with 6 bases between.

The chain carries TRBV15 and TRBJ2-7; D perhaps matches TRBD1 (6 bases). Per the germline V gene, CDR1 is LNHNV and CDR2 is YYDKDF (reference sequence). V was cut by 0 bases and J by 6 bases, with 6 bases left in between. The length of the CDR3 is 12 residues. DNA of the CDR3: TGTGCCACCAGCAGAGACAGGGGCGAGCAGTACTTC. Translation: CATSRDRGEQYF.

The rearrangement uses TRBV28 and TRBJ1-5, with D possibly matching TRBD1 (6 bases). The germline V gene encodes CDR1 MDHEN and CDR2 SYDVKM. V lost 6 bases to trimming and J lost 4 bases, with 13 bases between them. The CDR3 totals 14 residues. The DNA of the CDR3 is TGTGCCAGCAGAGGGGGTTATTCAAATCAGCCCCAGCATTTT. Amino acids: CASRGGYSNQPQHF.

The CDR3 spells CASSLDAKNNEQFF. As DNA, the CDR3 is TGTGCCAGCAGCTTAGATGCGAAAAACAATGAGCAGTTCTTC. The chain has TRBV11-3 and TRBJ2-1; no firm D call. Trimming shortened V by 0 bases and J by 5 bases, and 8 bases separated the two germline ends. This CDR3 region has 14 residues. Germline values: CDR1 SGHNT, CDR2 YENEEA.

The V call is TRBV24-1, the J call TRBJ2-5; D might be TRBD1 (6 bases). Trimming took off 7 bases at V and 4 bases at J, with 15 bases between the two ends. This CDR3 region has 14 residues. Looked up from germline, CDR1 is KGHDR and CDR2 is SFDVKD. CDR3 sequence: CATREAGQTETQYF. DNA for the CDR3: TGTGCCACCAGGGAAGCTGGACAGACAGAGACCCAGTACTTC.